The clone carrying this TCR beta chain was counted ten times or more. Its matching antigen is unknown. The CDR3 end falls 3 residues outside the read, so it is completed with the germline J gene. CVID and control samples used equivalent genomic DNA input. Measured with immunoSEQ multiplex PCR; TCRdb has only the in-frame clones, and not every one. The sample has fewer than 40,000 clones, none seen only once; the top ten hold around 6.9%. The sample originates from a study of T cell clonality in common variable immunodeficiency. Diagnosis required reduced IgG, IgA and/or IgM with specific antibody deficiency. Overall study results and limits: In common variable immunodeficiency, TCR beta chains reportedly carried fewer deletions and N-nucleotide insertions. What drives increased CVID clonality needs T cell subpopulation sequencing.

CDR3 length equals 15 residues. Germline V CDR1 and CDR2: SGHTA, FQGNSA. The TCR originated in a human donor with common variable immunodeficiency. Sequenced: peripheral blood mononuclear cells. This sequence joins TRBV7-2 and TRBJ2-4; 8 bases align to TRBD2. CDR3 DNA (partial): TGTGCCAGCAGCAGACAACGGGCAGCGGGAGAAAGT. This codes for CASSRQRAAGES. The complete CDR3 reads CASSRQRAAGESQYF.